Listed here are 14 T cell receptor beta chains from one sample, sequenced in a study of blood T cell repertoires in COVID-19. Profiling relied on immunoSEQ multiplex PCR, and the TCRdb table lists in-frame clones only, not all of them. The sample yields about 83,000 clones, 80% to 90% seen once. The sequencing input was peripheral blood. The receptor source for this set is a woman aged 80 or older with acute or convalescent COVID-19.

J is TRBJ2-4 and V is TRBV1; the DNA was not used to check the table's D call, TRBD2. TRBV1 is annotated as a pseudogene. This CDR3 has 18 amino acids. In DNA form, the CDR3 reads TGCACCAGCAGCCAAGGACTAGCGGGGGGACTAGCCAAAAACATTCAGTACTTC. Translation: CTSSQGLAGGLAKNIQYF.

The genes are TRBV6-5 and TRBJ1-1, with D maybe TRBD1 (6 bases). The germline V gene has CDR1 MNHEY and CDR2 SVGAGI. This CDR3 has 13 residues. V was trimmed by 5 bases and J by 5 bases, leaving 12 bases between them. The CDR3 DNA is TGTGCCAGCAGTCAACAGGGACATACTGAAGCTTTCTTT. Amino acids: CASSQQGHTEAFF.

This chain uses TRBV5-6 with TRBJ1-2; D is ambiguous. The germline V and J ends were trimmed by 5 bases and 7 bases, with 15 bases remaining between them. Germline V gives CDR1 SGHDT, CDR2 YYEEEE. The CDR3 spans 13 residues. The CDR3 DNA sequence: TGTGCCAGCAGTCTTGGGCCTGTTGGTGGCTACACCTTC. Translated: CASSLGPVGGYTF. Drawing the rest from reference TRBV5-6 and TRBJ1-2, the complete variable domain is DAGVTQSPTHLIKTRGQQVTLRCSPKSGHDTVSWYQQALGQGPQFIFQYYEEEERQRGNFPDRFSGHQFPNYSSELNVNALLLGDSALYLCASSLGPVGGYTFGSGTRLTVV.

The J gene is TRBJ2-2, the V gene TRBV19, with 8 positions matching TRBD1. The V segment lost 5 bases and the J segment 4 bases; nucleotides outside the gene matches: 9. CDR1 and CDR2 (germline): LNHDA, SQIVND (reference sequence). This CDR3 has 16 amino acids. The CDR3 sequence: CASSSPGTGVTGELFF. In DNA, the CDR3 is TGTGCCAGTAGTTCTCCCGGGACAGGCGTCACCGGGGAGCTGTTTTTT.

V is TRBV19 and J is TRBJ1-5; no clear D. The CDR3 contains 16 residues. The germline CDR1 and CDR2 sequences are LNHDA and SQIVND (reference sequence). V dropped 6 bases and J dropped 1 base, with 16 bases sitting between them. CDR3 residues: CASSPPGTTSNQPQHF. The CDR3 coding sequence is TGTGCCAGTAGCCCTCCGGGAACTACAAGCAATCAGCCCCAGCATTTT.

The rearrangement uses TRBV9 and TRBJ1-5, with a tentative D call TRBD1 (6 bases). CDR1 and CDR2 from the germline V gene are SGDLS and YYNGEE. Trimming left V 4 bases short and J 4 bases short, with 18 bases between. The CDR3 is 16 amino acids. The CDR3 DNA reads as TGTGCCAGCAGCTCTGGGACAAGTTGGGGTAATCAGCCCCAGCATTTT. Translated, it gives CASSSGTSWGNQPQHF.

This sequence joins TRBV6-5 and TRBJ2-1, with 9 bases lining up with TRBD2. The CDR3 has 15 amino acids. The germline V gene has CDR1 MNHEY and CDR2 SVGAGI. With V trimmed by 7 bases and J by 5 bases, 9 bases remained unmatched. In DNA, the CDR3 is TGTGCCAGCATCCCCCCAGCGGGGGGCCACAATGAGCAGTTCTTC. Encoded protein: CASIPPAGGHNEQFF.

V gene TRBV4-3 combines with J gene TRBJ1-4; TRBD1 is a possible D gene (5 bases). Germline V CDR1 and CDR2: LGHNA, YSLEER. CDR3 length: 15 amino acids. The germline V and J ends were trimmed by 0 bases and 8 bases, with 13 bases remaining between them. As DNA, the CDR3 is TGCGCCAGCAGCCAAGATAGAAGGGGTCGAGAAAAACTGTTTTTT. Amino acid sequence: CASSQDRRGREKLFF.

The CDR3 nucleotides read TGTGCTAGTGGTTTTGGGCAGGTGAACACTGAAGCTTTCTTT. Encoded protein: CASGFGQVNTEAFF. This chain joins TRBV12-5 and TRBJ1-1, with D unresolved. Trimming stripped 3 bases from V and 0 bases from J, with 8 bases between. Per germline, CDR1 LGHNT and CDR2 FRNRAP. There are 14 residues in the CDR3.

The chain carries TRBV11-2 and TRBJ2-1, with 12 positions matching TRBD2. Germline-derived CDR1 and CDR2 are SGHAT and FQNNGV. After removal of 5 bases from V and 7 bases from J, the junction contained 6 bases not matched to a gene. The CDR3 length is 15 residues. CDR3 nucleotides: TGTGCCAGCAGCGTTTCGACTAGCGGGGGAAATGAGCAGTTCTTC. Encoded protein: CASSVSTSGGNEQFF. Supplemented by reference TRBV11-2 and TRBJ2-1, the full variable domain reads EAGVAQSPRYKIIEKRQSVAFWCNPISGHATLYWYQQILGQGPKLLIQFQNNGVVDDSQLPKDRFSAERLKGVDSTLKIQPAKLEDSAVYLCASSVSTSGGNEQFFGPGTRLTVL.

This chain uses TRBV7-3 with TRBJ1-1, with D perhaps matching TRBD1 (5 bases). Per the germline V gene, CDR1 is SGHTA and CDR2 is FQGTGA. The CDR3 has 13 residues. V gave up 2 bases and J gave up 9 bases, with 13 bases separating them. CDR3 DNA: TGTGCCAGCAGCTTATTTCAGGGCAGGCAAGCTTTCTTT. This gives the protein CASSLFQGRQAFF. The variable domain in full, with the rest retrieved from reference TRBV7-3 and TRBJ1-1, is GAGVSQTPSNKVTEKGKYVELRCDPISGHTALYWYRQSLGQGPEFLIYFQGTGAADDSGLPNDRFFAVRPEGSVSTLKIQRTERGDSAVYLCASSLFQGRQAFFGQGTRLTVV.

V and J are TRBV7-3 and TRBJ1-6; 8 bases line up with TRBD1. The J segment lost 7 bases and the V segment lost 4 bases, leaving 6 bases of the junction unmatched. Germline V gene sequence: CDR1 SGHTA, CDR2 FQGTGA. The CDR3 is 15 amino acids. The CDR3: CASSSTDRGNSPLHF. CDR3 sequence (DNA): TGTGCCAGCAGCTCGACTGACAGGGGCAATTCACCCCTCCACTTT. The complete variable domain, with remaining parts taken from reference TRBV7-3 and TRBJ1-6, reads GAGVSQTPSNKVTEKGKYVELRCDPISGHTALYWYRQSLGQGPEFLIYFQGTGAADDSGLPNDRFFAVRPEGSVSTLKIQRTERGDSAVYLCASSSTDRGNSPLHFGNGTRLTVT.

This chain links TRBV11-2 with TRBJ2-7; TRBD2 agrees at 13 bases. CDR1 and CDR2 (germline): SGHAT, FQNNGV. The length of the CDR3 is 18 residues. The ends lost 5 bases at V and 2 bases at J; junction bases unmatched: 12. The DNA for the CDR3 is TGTGCCAGCAGCCGGACTAGCGGGGGACGATACGCCGCCTACGAGCAGTACTTC. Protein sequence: CASSRTSGGRYAAYEQYF.

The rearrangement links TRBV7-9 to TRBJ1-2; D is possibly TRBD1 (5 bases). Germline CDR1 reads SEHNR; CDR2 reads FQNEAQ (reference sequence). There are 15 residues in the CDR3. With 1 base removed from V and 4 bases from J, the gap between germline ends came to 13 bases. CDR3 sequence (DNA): TGTGCCAGCAGCTTAGGTACGACAGCCCTCTATGGCTACACCTTC. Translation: CASSLGTTALYGYTF.